This T cell receptor beta chain was found in a study of T-cell reconstitution after alpha-beta-depleted transplantation in children. Comment on this clonotype: Its antigen is unknown.

Trimming at V came to 5 bases and at J to 9 bases, leaving 4 bases not matched to a gene. The V gene's germline CDR1 is SGHRS and CDR2 YFSETQ. CDR3 length: 13 amino acids. General observations from the study: Surviving recipient T cells and intrathymic progenitors accounted for some patients' high TCRbeta diversity at day 60. Reports say that about two months after transplant, the alpha-beta T cells came out of several hundred graft clones that had expanded. When one year had passed after transplant, most T-cell counts and diversity came from newly produced T cells.

The authors prepared the TCRbeta library with unique molecular identifiers. TCRdb re-called the PCR reads through MiXCR, storing one row per CDR3 protein. The profile shows 750,000 to 950,000 distinct CDR3 sequences, about 16% of them singletons. This receptor was identified in a male patient younger than 18 who had a stem cell transplant for acute lymphoblastic leukemia, so the T cells may come from the graft donor. The chain uses TRBV5-1 and TRBJ2-1, with 11 bases identical to TRBD2. This specimen was PBMCs, mostly from graft donor cells, taken 360 days after TCRalphabeta/CD19-depleted stem cell transplant. CDR3 region: CASSSGRAFEQFF. For the CDR3, the DNA is TGCGCCAGCAGTAGCGGGAGGGCCTTTGAGCAGTTCTTC.